This T cell receptor beta chain comes out of a study of T cell clonotyping in hematopoietic cell transplantation. Broader study findings: Broader posttransplant TCR repertoire diversity was predicted by graft donor and pretransplant recipient Inverse Simpson Index values. Recipient TCR diversity dropped after transplant; expanded clonotypes rose from day 30 to 180. At the given depth, recipient repertoires were over 95% de novo clonotypes.

The CDR3 runs to 14 residues. Germline V gene sequence: CDR1 SGHRS, CDR2 YFSETQ. Trimming cost V 5 bases and J 4 bases; bases outside gene matches: 9. Assay: immunoSEQ multiplex PCR; the TCRdb copy retains only in-frame clones and omits some. The sample has around 12,000 clones; around 85% are singletons. Concerning this clone itself: The antigen remains undetermined.

Recipient blood drawn about 28 days pretransplant and days 30, 100, 180 after. Specimen: PBMCs, collected 100 days after allogeneic stem cell transplant. The clonotype comes from a female patient aged 40-50 years who had an allogeneic stem cell transplant from a related donor, so T cells may come from the graft donor. Some clones in this sample may be carry-over from other donors' samples. The V call is TRBV5-1, the J call TRBJ2-7; TRBD1 aligns across 7 bases. CDR3 DNA sequence: TGCGCCAGCAGTACTCGGGACAGAGTATACGAGCAGTACTTC. Protein product: CASSTRDRVYEQYF.